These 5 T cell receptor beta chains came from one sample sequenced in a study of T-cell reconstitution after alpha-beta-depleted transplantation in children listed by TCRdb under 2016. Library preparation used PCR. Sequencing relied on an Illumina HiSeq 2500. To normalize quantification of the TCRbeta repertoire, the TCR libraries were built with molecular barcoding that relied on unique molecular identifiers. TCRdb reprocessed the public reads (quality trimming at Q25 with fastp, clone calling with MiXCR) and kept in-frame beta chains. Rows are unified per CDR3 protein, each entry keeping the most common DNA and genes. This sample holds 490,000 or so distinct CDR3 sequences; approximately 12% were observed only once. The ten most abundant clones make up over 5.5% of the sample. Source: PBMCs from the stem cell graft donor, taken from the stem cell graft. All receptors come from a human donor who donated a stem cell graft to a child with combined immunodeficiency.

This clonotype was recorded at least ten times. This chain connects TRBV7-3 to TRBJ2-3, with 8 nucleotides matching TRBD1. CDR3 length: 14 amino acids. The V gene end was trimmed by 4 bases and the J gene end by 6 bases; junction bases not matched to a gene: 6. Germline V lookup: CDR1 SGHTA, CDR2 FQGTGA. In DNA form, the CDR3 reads TGTGCCAGCAGCTCGACAGGGGCGAGGGATACGCAGTATTTT. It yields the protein CASSSTGARDTQYF.

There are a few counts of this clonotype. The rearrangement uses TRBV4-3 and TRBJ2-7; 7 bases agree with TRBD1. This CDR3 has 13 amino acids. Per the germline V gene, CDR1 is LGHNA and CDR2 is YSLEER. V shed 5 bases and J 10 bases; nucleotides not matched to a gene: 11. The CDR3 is CASSELGQEIQYF. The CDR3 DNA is TGCGCCAGCAGCGAGCTTGGACAGGAGATTCAGTACTTC.

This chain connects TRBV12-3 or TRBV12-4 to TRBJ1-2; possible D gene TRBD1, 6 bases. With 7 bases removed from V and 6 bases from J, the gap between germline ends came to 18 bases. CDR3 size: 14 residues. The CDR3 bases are TGTGCCAGCATCCCTGGGGGCGGGATGAATGGCTACACCTTC. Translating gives CASIPGGGMNGYTF.

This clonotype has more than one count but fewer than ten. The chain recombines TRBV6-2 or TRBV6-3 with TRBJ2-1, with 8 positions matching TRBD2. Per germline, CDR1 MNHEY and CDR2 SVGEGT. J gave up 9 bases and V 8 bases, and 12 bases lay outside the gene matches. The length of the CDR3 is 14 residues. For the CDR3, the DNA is TGTGCCAGCCGCCACGGAGGGAGCGGGGGTGAGCAGTTCTTC. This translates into CASRHGGSGGEQFF.

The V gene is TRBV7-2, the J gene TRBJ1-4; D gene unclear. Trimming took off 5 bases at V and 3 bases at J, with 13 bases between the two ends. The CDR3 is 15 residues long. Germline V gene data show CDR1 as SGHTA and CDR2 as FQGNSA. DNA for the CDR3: TGTGCCAGCAGCCCCCGAAGAGGCTCTAATGAAAAACTGTTTTTT. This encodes CASSPRRGSNEKLFF. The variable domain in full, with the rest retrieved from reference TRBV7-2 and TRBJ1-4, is GAGVSQSPSNKVTEKGKDVELRCDPISGHTALYWYRQSLGQGLEFLIYFQGNSAPDKSGLPSDRFSAERTGGSVSTLTIQRTQQEDSAVYLCASSPRRGSNEKLFFGSGTQLSVL.